In its sample, the clone carrying this T cell receptor beta chain was seen a few times. What it binds is unknown. This sample was included in a study of type 1 and type 2 diabetes patients. Losses at the gene ends were 8 bases for V and 3 bases for J; bases not matched to a gene: 15. In germline, CDR1 is SNHLY, CDR2 FYNNEI. The CDR3 loop spans 18 amino acids. Study-wide findings and caveats: Unmatched age and gender across groups might bias interpretation.

PCR was run on genomic DNA. Multiplex PCR with 30 forward and 13 reverse primers amplified the TCR beta CDR3. TCRdb fed the multiplex PCR reads into MiXCR, producing one record per CDR3 protein. This table holds a few hundred thousand distinct CDR3 sequences, roughly 50% found once. The sample was peripheral blood mononuclear cells (PBMCs). This sequence originates from a man between 18 and 35 years old with type 2 diabetes. The V and J genes are TRBV2 and TRBJ1-5; 11 bases match TRBD1. DNA for the CDR3: TGTGCCAGCGGGGGGGATCGGACAGGGGGCCTATTCAATCAGCCCCAGCATTTT. Protein: CASGGDRTGGLFNQPQHF.